This is a list of T cell receptor beta chains from one sample in a study of early T cells in non-severe SARS-CoV-2 infection. TCRdb re-called the 5' RACE reads with MiXCR, one entry per CDR3 protein. The sample records some 40,000 distinct CDR3 sequences, over 4% being singletons. The specimen was whole blood. Receptor source: an adult who was a healthcare worker with PCR-confirmed SARS-CoV-2 infection or an uninfected control (not recorded which). Both conserved end residues are part of each CDR3. D genes are given only for firm matches. Clone size is shown for a subset of rows, as once, few, many or a class of expanded clone.

cdr3_nt,cdr3_aa,d_call,v_call,j_call,clone_size
TGTGCCAGCAGCTTGAGTTCCGGTTTGACTATCCTCCCCGGGGAGCTGTTTTTT,CASSLSSGLTILPGELFF,-,TRBV5-5,TRBJ2-2,many
TGCGCCAGCAGCTTGGGTCCCAGCACCGGGGAGCTGTTTTTT,CASSLGPSTGELFF,-,TRBV5-1,TRBJ2-2,many
TGTGCCAGCAGCGGCAGGGGGCAAACCGGGGAGCTGTTTTTT,CASSGRGQTGELFF,TRBD1,TRBV7-9,TRBJ2-2,many
TGTGCCAGTAGTATAGTGGCAGGGAACTACGAGCAGTACTTC,CASSIVAGNYEQYF,-,TRBV19,TRBJ2-7,many
TGTGCCAGCTTTAGCCAGGTAACTCCGAACACTGAAGCTTTCTTT,CASFSQVTPNTEAFF,-,TRBV5-5,TRBJ1-1,many
TGCAGTGCCAACAGACAGGTTGGCTACACCTTC,CSANRQVGYTF,-,TRBV20-1,TRBJ1-2,few
TGTGCCAGCAGCTCACAGGGCGCGTACACCGGGGAGCTGTTTTTT,CASSSQGAYTGELFF,-,TRBV7-3,TRBJ2-2,many
TGTGCCAGCAGCTTTTTTATGAACACTGAAGCTTTCTTT,CASSFFMNTEAFF,-,TRBV7-2,TRBJ1-1,few
TGTGCCAGTTGGACAGATTCAGGCACCGGGGAGCTGTTTTTT,CASWTDSGTGELFF,-,TRBV6-1,TRBJ2-2,few
TGTGCCAGCAGCTTAGCGGGGACAGGCCGGAATGAAAAACTGTTTTTT,CASSLAGTGRNEKLFF,TRBD1,TRBV7-6,TRBJ1-4,few
TGTGCCAGCAGCCCAGGGAGATCTGGGGCCAACGTCCTGACTTTC,CASSPGRSGANVLTF,-,TRBV9,TRBJ2-6,many
TGCGCCAGCAGTCCAAGATTTAATTCTGGGGCCAACGTCCTGACTTTC,CASSPRFNSGANVLTF,-,TRBV4-3,TRBJ2-6,-
TGTGCCAGCAGCTTCACAGGGGAAGACTACAATGAGCAGTTCTTC,CASSFTGEDYNEQFF,TRBD1,TRBV7-6,TRBJ2-1,few
TGTGCCAGCAGTTTTGGGGAACCCTATAATTCACCCCTCCACTTT,CASSFGEPYNSPLHF,-,TRBV12-3/TRBV12-4,TRBJ1-6,few
TGTGCCAGCAGAGCCCCCTCAGGGTCTGGAAACACCATATATTTT,CASRAPSGSGNTIYF,-,TRBV6-1,TRBJ1-3,many
TGTGCCAGCGCGCGGGGGCTAGCGGGTACCGAGCAGTACTTC,CASARGLAGTEQYF,TRBD2,TRBV27,TRBJ2-7,-
TGTGCCAGCAGCCAAGTAGGCGTGAAGCGGAGCTACAATGAGCAGTTCTTC,CASSQVGVKRSYNEQFF,-,TRBV3-1,TRBJ2-1,many
TGTGCCAGCCAGAGGGACAATGAGCAGTTCTTC,CASQRDNEQFF,-,TRBV13,TRBJ2-1,few
TGCAGTGCTAGTGGGGGTCAGAAGAATGAAAAACTGTTTTTT,CSASGGQKNEKLFF,-,TRBV20-1,TRBJ1-4,few
TGTGCCAGCTCACCCGGACACCAGAACACTGAAGCTTTCTTT,CASSPGHQNTEAFF,-,TRBV18,TRBJ1-1,-
TGTGCCACCAGTGAACCTACTAGCTTTGAGCAGTTCTTC,CATSEPTSFEQFF,-,TRBV24-1,TRBJ2-1,-
TGTGCCAGCAGTCTTCTCGGAGGGGGCTACGAGCAGTACTTC,CASSLLGGGYEQYF,-,TRBV11-2,TRBJ2-7,few
TGTGCCAGCAGCCCCCGGGTAGCGGGAGTACGGTCCTACGAGCAGTACTTC,CASSPRVAGVRSYEQYF,TRBD2,TRBV7-9,TRBJ2-7,many
TGCAGTGCTTATAGCGGGGGGGCAGGCACCGGGGAGCTGTTTTTT,CSAYSGGAGTGELFF,TRBD2,TRBV20-1,TRBJ2-2,many
TGTGCCAGCAGCTTGGGGTCCGGGACACCTTTTTCACCCCTCCACTTT,CASSLGSGTPFSPLHF,-,TRBV7-6,TRBJ1-6,many
TGCAGCGTCCCGAACGTCCAGGCACCAGATACGCAGTATTTT,CSVPNVQAPDTQYF,-,TRBV29-1,TRBJ2-3,many
TGTGCCAGCACCCCGGGGGACGGCTACGAGCAGTACTTC,CASTPGDGYEQYF,-,TRBV6-6,TRBJ2-7,many
TGTGCCAGCAGTGAACAAACAGGGGGCGATCAGCCCCAGCATTTT,CASSEQTGGDQPQHF,TRBD1,TRBV2,TRBJ1-5,many
TGCGCCAGCAGCACGGACAGGGTTTCCCAGTACTTC,CASSTDRVSQYF,TRBD1,TRBV5-1,TRBJ2-5,many
TGTGCCAGCAGCCTGACCGGGGACTCCGTCTACGAGCAGTACTTC,CASSLTGDSVYEQYF,-,TRBV5-5,TRBJ2-7,-
TGTGCCAGCTCATCGACTAGCGGGGCTAAGACCCAGTACTTC,CASSSTSGAKTQYF,TRBD2,TRBV18,TRBJ2-5,-
TGTGCCAGCACACTAGCGGGAGCAGATACGCAGTATTTT,CASTLAGADTQYF,TRBD2,TRBV6-4,TRBJ2-3,many
TGCAGCGTTGAAGTAGCGGGGGATGAGCAGTTCTTC,CSVEVAGDEQFF,TRBD2,TRBV29-1,TRBJ2-1,many
TGTGCCAGCTCCATTACAGGGGATACGCAGTATTTT,CASSITGDTQYF,-,TRBV6-6,TRBJ2-3,many